Listed below are T cell receptor beta chains from one sample, sequenced in a study of T cell repertoires in cytomegalovirus infection. In TCRdb, the reads were re-called with MiXCR into one record per CDR3 protein. The sample consists of under 600,000 distinct CDR3 sequences, approximately 15% of them appearing once. The source material was CD8+ T cells from PBMCs. The receptors derive from a human donor in good health (CMV status not recorded). Some clones in this sample may be carry-over from other donors' samples. The CDR3 runs from the conserved cysteine through the conserved F or W. Each record gives: CDR3 length, J gene, V gene, CDR3 protein.

CDR3 length: 16; J gene: TRBJ2-3; V gene: TRBV28; CDR3 protein: CASSRLPREMTDTQYF
CDR3 length: 13; J gene: TRBJ2-2; V gene: TRBV6-6; CDR3 protein: CASSYPGTGELFF
CDR3 length: 17; J gene: TRBJ2-5; V gene: TRBV4-2; CDR3 protein: CASSQDFEARSDEAQYF
CDR3 length: 15; J gene: TRBJ1-1; V gene: TRBV11-1; CDR3 protein: CASSLEWSPNTEAFF
CDR3 length: 14; J gene: TRBJ2-7; V gene: TRBV28; CDR3 protein: CASSFSRNPHEQYF
CDR3 length: 13; J gene: TRBJ2-2; V gene: TRBV24-1; CDR3 protein: CATGWRPTGELFF
CDR3 length: 12; J gene: TRBJ2-4; V gene: TRBV7-9; CDR3 protein: CASSSSRNIQYF
CDR3 length: 15; J gene: TRBJ2-1; V gene: TRBV10-2; CDR3 protein: CASSESLTSGNEQFF
CDR3 length: 14; J gene: TRBJ2-7; V gene: TRBV20-1; CDR3 protein: CSAPEVQGAHEQYF
CDR3 length: 15; J gene: TRBJ2-1; V gene: TRBV27; CDR3 protein: CASSAAQSSYNEQFF
CDR3 length: 14; J gene: TRBJ1-5; V gene: TRBV27; CDR3 protein: CDSSFGGLNQPQHF
CDR3 length: 14; J gene: TRBJ2-3; V gene: TRBV7-2; CDR3 protein: CASSSTWGTDTQYF
CDR3 length: 14; J gene: TRBJ2-1; V gene: TRBV28; CDR3 protein: CASSPLGPRNEQFF
CDR3 length: 16; J gene: TRBJ2-3; V gene: TRBV6-4; CDR3 protein: CASSDLAGGATDTQYF
CDR3 length: 15; J gene: TRBJ2-5; V gene: TRBV11-2; CDR3 protein: CASSSTGTVKETQYF
CDR3 length: 12; J gene: TRBJ2-7; V gene: TRBV7-8; CDR3 protein: CASSQQGYEQYF
CDR3 length: 16; J gene: TRBJ2-1; V gene: TRBV7-9; CDR3 protein: CASSDFSTMDKDEQFF
CDR3 length: 12; J gene: TRBJ2-7; V gene: TRBV6-1; CDR3 protein: CASRTGSREQYF
CDR3 length: 15; J gene: TRBJ2-7; V gene: TRBV20-1; CDR3 protein: CSARTDSFPSYEQYF
CDR3 length: 13; J gene: TRBJ2-1; V gene: TRBV12-3/TRBV12-4; CDR3 protein: CASREGTIDEQFF
CDR3 length: 16; J gene: TRBJ1-6; V gene: TRBV12-3/TRBV12-4; CDR3 protein: CASSFGTGSYNSPLHF
CDR3 length: 15; J gene: TRBJ2-3; V gene: TRBV7-6; CDR3 protein: CASSLIGQSTDTQYF
CDR3 length: 12; J gene: TRBJ2-7; V gene: TRBV7-2; CDR3 protein: CASSLVVYEQYF
CDR3 length: 11; J gene: TRBJ2-2; V gene: TRBV27; CDR3 protein: CASSGLGELFF
CDR3 length: 14; J gene: TRBJ1-1; V gene: TRBV27; CDR3 protein: CASTDLSLNTEAFF
CDR3 length: 13; J gene: TRBJ2-1; V gene: TRBV6-1; CDR3 protein: CASGPTVYNEQFF
CDR3 length: 14; J gene: TRBJ1-5; V gene: TRBV27; CDR3 protein: CASSTRDSRQPQHF
CDR3 length: 13; J gene: TRBJ2-7; V gene: TRBV13; CDR3 protein: CASSLRSEYGQYF
CDR3 length: 14; J gene: TRBJ1-4; V gene: TRBV7-9; CDR3 protein: CASSTRDLNEKLFF
CDR3 length: 16; J gene: TRBJ2-6; V gene: TRBV15; CDR3 protein: CATSPLRGSGANALTF
CDR3 length: 15; J gene: TRBJ2-2; V gene: TRBV7-9; CDR3 protein: CASSLGSATSGELFF
CDR3 length: 16; J gene: TRBJ2-1; V gene: TRBV7-9; CDR3 protein: CASSPDLAGAYNEQFF
CDR3 length: 18; J gene: TRBJ2-1; V gene: TRBV18; CDR3 protein: CASSPLGLAGGPADEQFF
CDR3 length: 15; J gene: TRBJ2-2; V gene: TRBV6-5; CDR3 protein: CASSYSGSLVGELFF
CDR3 length: 16; J gene: TRBJ2-1; V gene: TRBV7-6; CDR3 protein: CASRLLVISTYNEKFF
CDR3 length: 13; J gene: TRBJ2-3; V gene: TRBV5-6; CDR3 protein: CASSSRRTDTQYF
CDR3 length: 15; J gene: TRBJ2-1; V gene: TRBV12-3/TRBV12-4; CDR3 protein: CASSLSGTNYNEQFF
CDR3 length: 14; J gene: TRBJ2-7; V gene: TRBV28; CDR3 protein: CASSFLRKPYEQYF
CDR3 length: 15; J gene: TRBJ1-6; V gene: TRBV6-6; CDR3 protein: CASSPNRVRDSPLHF
CDR3 length: 14; J gene: TRBJ2-1; V gene: TRBV12-3/TRBV12-4; CDR3 protein: CASSPGQGYNEQFF
CDR3 length: 17; J gene: TRBJ2-5; V gene: TRBV12-3/TRBV12-4; CDR3 protein: CASSLETSLESYGTQYF
CDR3 length: 18; J gene: TRBJ2-2; V gene: TRBV11-2; CDR3 protein: CASSFPASGGPNTGELFF
CDR3 length: 16; J gene: TRBJ2-1; V gene: TRBV7-9; CDR3 protein: CASSLVGGSFYNEQFF
CDR3 length: 14; J gene: TRBJ2-7; V gene: TRBV28; CDR3 protein: CASSLLGQNYEQYF